Listed below are T cell receptor beta chains from one sample, sequenced in a study of beta chain features in type 1 diabetes. The repertoire was sequenced with immunoSEQ multiplex PCR; TCRdb's copy has only in-frame clones and lacks some. The sample includes around 14,000 clones, roughly 76% seen only once; the top ten take around 0.3%. Sequencing was done on a sample of stem cell memory CD4+ T cells from blood. The receptors originated from a woman aged 18-29 years with type 1 diabetes. The CDR3 runs from the conserved cysteine through the conserved F or W. The D gene is left open where the match is weak.

d_call j_call v_call cdr3_aa cdr3_nt
- TRBJ2-1 TRBV25-1 CASSEYGGDLRQFF TGTGCCAGCAGTGAATATGGTGGAGACCTACGGCAGTTCTTC
TRBD1 TRBJ1-1 TRBV28 CASRPGQLNTEAFF TGTGCCAGCAGGCCGGGACAGCTGAACACTGAAGCTTTCTTT
- TRBJ1-2 TRBV7-9 CASSLARQAKYGYTF TGTGCCAGCAGCCTGGCCCGACAGGCCAAATATGGCTACACCTTC
- TRBJ2-4 TRBV9 CASSVVGGENIQYF TGTGCCAGCAGCGTAGTAGGGGGAGAAAACATTCAGTACTTC
TRBD2 TRBJ2-1 TRBV9 CASSVGLADYNEQFF TGTGCCAGCAGCGTAGGGCTAGCGGATTACAATGAGCAGTTCTTC
- TRBJ2-1 TRBV11-2 CASSLRGPSYNEQFF TGTGCCAGCAGCTTGCGGGGGCCCTCCTACAATGAGCAGTTCTTC
- TRBJ2-5 TRBV10-1 CASSPQLQETQYF TGCGCCAGCAGTCCACAGCTCCAAGAGACCCAGTACTTC
- TRBJ2-3 TRBV6-1 CASSDGFGTQYF TGTGCCAGCAGTGACGGTTTTGGTACGCAGTATTTT
- TRBJ1-4 TRBV14 CASSQDLFKGDGEKLFF TGTGCCAGCAGCCAAGATCTTTTTAAAGGGGATGGAGAAAAACTGTTTTTT
TRBD1 TRBJ1-1 TRBV5-1 CASSLGGQGASAFF TGCGCCAGCAGCTTGGGCGGACAGGGGGCGAGTGCTTTCTTT
TRBD1 TRBJ1-1 TRBV5-1 CASSSWDRGVTEAFF TGCGCCAGCAGCTCCTGGGACAGGGGTGTCACTGAAGCTTTCTTT
- TRBJ2-5 TRBV10-2 CASRNIIQETQYF TGCGCCAGCAGGAACATAATCCAAGAGACCCAGTACTTC
TRBD1 TRBJ2-6 TRBV7-2 CASSLEWDSSGANVLTF TGTGCCAGCAGCTTAGAGTGGGACAGCTCTGGGGCCAACGTCCTGACTTTC
TRBD1 TRBJ1-2 TRBV18 CASSPGTGNYGYTF TGTGCCAGCTCACCTGGGACAGGCAACTATGGCTACACCTTC
- TRBJ2-1 TRBV28 CASSPKTFYEYNEQFF TGTGCCAGCAGCCCCAAGACTTTCTATGAATACAATGAGCAGTTCTTC
TRBD1 TRBJ2-2 TRBV29-1 CSVRQDRGRTGELFF TGCAGCGTTCGGCAGGACAGGGGGAGAACCGGGGAGCTGTTTTTT
- TRBJ1-2 TRBV2 CASSEGQIYGYTF TGTGCCAGCAGTGAAGGACAGATCTATGGCTACACCTTC
- TRBJ2-1 TRBV20-1 CSAARGIPQFF TGCAGTGCTGCCCGGGGGATTCCTCAGTTCTTC
TRBD1 TRBJ2-7 TRBV9 CASSGGRTGGTYEQYF TGTGCCAGCAGCGGGGGTAGGACAGGAGGAACGTACGAGCAGTACTTC
TRBD2 TRBJ2-1 TRBV25-1 CASSESGGGAYNEQFF TGTGCCAGCAGTGAATCGGGGGGAGGGGCCTACAATGAGCAGTTCTTC
TRBD2 TRBJ2-5 TRBV13 CASSLTSGIQETQYF TGTGCCAGCAGCTTAACAAGCGGGATTCAAGAGACCCAGTACTTC
- TRBJ2-7 TRBV5-4 CASSILGVLYEQYF TGTGCCAGCAGCATACTAGGAGTCCTATACGAGCAGTACTTC
- TRBJ1-3 TRBV10-3 CAISDTGKGSGNTIYF TGTGCCATCAGCGACACAGGGAAAGGGTCTGGAAACACCATATATTTT
TRBD1 TRBJ1-2 TRBV29-1 CSVEDPHSSQGRYGYTF TGCAGCGTTGAAGATCCCCACTCATCACAGGGGAGGTATGGCTACACCTTC
- TRBJ2-5 TRBV6-5 CASNVAGSETQYF TGTGCCAGCAACGTAGCAGGGTCGGAGACCCAGTACTTC
- TRBJ2-5 TRBV9 CASSVLGWTGKETQYF TGTGCCAGCAGCGTACTCGGATGGACGGGGAAAGAGACCCAGTACTTC
- TRBJ2-2 TRBV5-1 CASSPQGSGELFF TGCGCCAGCAGCCCACAGGGTTCCGGGGAGCTGTTTTTT
- TRBJ2-4 TRBV5-1 CASSSGMAENIQYF TGCGCCAGCAGCTCGGGGATGGCGGAAAACATTCAGTACTTC